The clone carrying this T cell receptor (beta chain) was counted between two and nine times. Its specificity is unknown. Individual cDNA molecules were tagged with unique molecular identifiers, the study reported. Each CDR3 protein gets one entry after TCRdb re-called the 5' RACE reads with MiXCR. The table has about 83,000 distinct CDR3 sequences, around an eighth seen once. In germline, CDR1 is SNHLY, CDR2 FYNNEI. The CDR3 is 15 amino acids. The V end was cut by 4 bases, the J end by 0 bases, with 7 bases between. This sample is part of a study of early T cells in non-severe SARS-CoV-2 infection. Study background: Sequencing of bulk RNA from unsorted whole blood was done, without chain pairing. General study results and limits: VDJdb-based matching was biased toward anti-spike CD8 responses and missed private and CD4 specificities.

The sample was whole blood. This clonotype originated in an adult who was a healthcare worker with PCR-confirmed SARS-CoV-2 infection or an uninfected control (not recorded which). The V call is TRBV2, the J call TRBJ2-6; D remains unclear. The CDR3 nucleotides read TGTGCCAGCAGTGTTCAGGCCTCTGGGGCCAACGTCCTGACTTTC. Translation: CASSVQASGANVLTF.